Below, 27 T cell receptor beta chains from the same sample are listed, as sequenced in a study of early T cells in non-severe SARS-CoV-2 infection (dated by TCRdb to about 2021). The library relied on 5' RACE. For sequencing, a NextSeq 500 was employed. TCRdb reprocessing: public reads trimmed at Q25 with fastp, clones called with MiXCR, in-frame beta chains kept. CDR3 protein duplicates are merged, each entry listing the most common genes and DNA. This sample comprises 57,000 or so distinct CDR3 sequences, around 12% of them detected only once. The ten largest clonotypes hold around 4.7% of the sample. Sequenced input: whole blood. The receptor source for this set is an adult who was a healthcare worker with PCR-confirmed SARS-CoV-2 infection or an uninfected control (not recorded which).

This clonotype was observed many times. The rearrangement uses TRBV7-2 and TRBJ2-1; tentative D call: TRBD2 (7 bases). Per germline, CDR1 SGHTA and CDR2 FQGNSA. V was clipped by 7 bases and J by 5 bases, with 18 bases between them. The CDR3 runs 15 residues. The CDR3 region is CASTQEGGPHNEQFF. The CDR3 nucleotides are TGTGCCAGCACTCAAGAGGGGGGGCCCCACAATGAGCAGTTCTTC.

By sample fraction, this clonotype is medium-sized. The chain has TRBV3-1 and TRBJ2-7; TRBD2 matches 9 bases. Germline V gene lookup returns CDR1 LGHDT and CDR2 YNNKEL (reference sequence). The CDR3 covers 16 residues. With V trimmed by 2 bases and J by 3 bases, 8 bases remained unmatched. The DNA for the CDR3 is TGTGCCAGCAGCCAATCCGGGACTAGCTCTATCTACGAGCAGTACTTC. Amino acid sequence: CASSQSGTSSIYEQYF.

The sample holds a few counts of this clonotype. The rearrangement joins TRBV7-3 to TRBJ2-2, with 7 bases matching TRBD1. V was clipped by 5 bases and J by 1 base; unmatched bases: 4. CDR3 length: 15 amino acids. The germline gives CDR1 SGHTA, CDR2 FQGTGA. CDR3 nucleotides: TGTGCCAGCAGCCCGGGACAGCTGAACACCGGGGAGCTGTTTTTT. The encoded protein is CASSPGQLNTGELFF.

This clonotype was detected many times. This sequence joins TRBV24-1 and TRBJ2-3; TRBD1 agrees at 7 bases. CDR1 is KGHDR and CDR2 is SFDVKD in the germline V gene. The CDR3 extends over 15 amino acids. The V gene end was trimmed by 4 bases and the J gene end by 1 base; junction bases not matched to a gene: 4. CDR3 region: CATSDPGQGTDTQYF. The CDR3 coding sequence is TGTGCCACCAGTGACCCCGGACAGGGCACAGATACGCAGTATTTT.

This CDR3 is CSARRGRNTEAFF. CDR3 sequence (DNA): TGCAGTGCTAGACGGGGCAGGAACACTGAAGCTTTCTTT. The chain combines TRBV20-1 with TRBJ1-1, with D possibly TRBD1 on 5 matching bases. CDR1 and CDR2 (germline): DFQATT, SNEGSKA (reference sequence). V lost 2 bases and J 1 base, leaving 8 bases between the germline ends. CDR3 length: 13 residues.

A few counts support this clonotype. This chain links TRBV11-2 with TRBJ2-7, with D possibly TRBD2 on 7 matching bases. The CDR3 extends over 15 amino acids. V was cut by 3 bases and J by 4 bases, with 16 bases left in between. Germline loops: CDR1 SGHAT, CDR2 FQNNGV. CDR3 sequence (DNA): TGTGCCAGCAGCTTGGGGGCGGGAGAAGGATACGAGCAGTACTTC. The encoded protein is CASSLGAGEGYEQYF.

This sequence joins TRBV4-3 and TRBJ2-7; 10 nucleotides line up with TRBD1. Germline CDR1 reads LGHNA; CDR2 reads YSLEER. The junction had 3 bases not matched to a gene; V was cut back by 4 bases and J by 0 bases. This CDR3 has 15 amino acids. The CDR3 DNA is TGCGCCAGCAGCCTCGACAGGGGGCCCTCCTACGAGCAGTACTTC. Translated: CASSLDRGPSYEQYF.

J is TRBJ1-5 and V is TRBV27; 7 positions agree with TRBD1. Per the germline V gene, CDR1 is MNHEY and CDR2 is SMNVEV (reference sequence). V lost 5 bases to trimming and J lost 7 bases; unmatched junction nucleotides: 5. The CDR3 length is 13 residues. CDR3 DNA: TGTGCCAGCAGTGGGACAGCGGGACAGCCCCAGCATTTT. Its protein product is CASSGTAGQPQHF.

This clonotype appeared many times. The chain combines TRBV7-8 with TRBJ2-1; 12 nucleotides agree with TRBD1. V was pared by 3 bases and J by 6 bases, with 3 bases of the junction left unmatched. The CDR3 has 15 residues. Germline assignment: CDR1 SGHVS and CDR2 FQNEAQ. As DNA, the CDR3 is TGTGCCAGCAGCTTCCGGGACAGGGGGCTCAATGAGCAGTTCTTC. Residues: CASSFRDRGLNEQFF.

This clonotype has a count of ten or more. The V call is TRBV12-3 or TRBV12-4, the J call TRBJ2-2; TRBD1 matches 7 bases. The CDR3 is 15 residues long. Unmatched junction bases numbered 5, after V lost 6 bases and J lost 1 base. CDR3 sequence: CASSLNRGNTGELFF. The DNA for the CDR3 is TGTGCCAGCAGCTTAAACAGGGGGAACACCGGGGAGCTGTTTTTT.

This clonotype was picked up a small number of times. The V gene is TRBV29-1, the J gene TRBJ2-3; D is unclear. This CDR3 spans 13 amino acids. V shed 5 bases and J shed 0 bases, with 9 bases lying between them. Germline CDR1 is SQVTM and CDR2 is ANQGSEA. CDR3 protein: CSVRYRSTDTQYF. DNA for the CDR3: TGCAGCGTTCGGTACAGAAGCACAGATACGCAGTATTTT.

This chain joins TRBV11-2 and TRBJ2-5, with D tentatively TRBD1 or TRBD2 (6 bases each). The CDR3 has 14 residues. Trimming removed 1 base at V and 5 bases at J, with 11 bases between. The V gene's germline CDR1 is SGHAT and CDR2 FQNNGV. The CDR3: CASSLGGAGETQYF. Written as DNA, the CDR3 is TGTGCCAGCAGCTTAGGGGGGGCAGGTGAGACCCAGTACTTC.

This clonotype occurred many times. V usage is TRBV25-1 and J usage is TRBJ2-3; D unresolved. Germline V gene data show CDR1 as MGHDK and CDR2 as SYGVNS. Trimming shortened V by 4 bases and J by 4 bases, and 3 bases separated the two germline ends. CDR3 length: 11 amino acids. The CDR3 sequence is CASSGADTQYF. In DNA, the CDR3 is TGTGCCAGCAGTGGGGCAGATACGCAGTATTTT.

This clonotype was observed at least ten times. CDR3 sequence reads: CASLDRRGPYNEQFF. The CDR3 DNA sequence: TGTGCCAGCCTCGACAGGCGAGGACCCTACAATGAGCAGTTCTTC. The V call is TRBV12-3 or TRBV12-4, the J call TRBJ2-1, with D possibly TRBD1 on 6 matching bases. The ends were cut back, 8 bases at V and 2 bases at J, with 16 bases in the middle. The CDR3 sequence is 15 residues long.

V usage is TRBV7-8 and J usage is TRBJ1-1, with D unresolved. The V end was cut by 5 bases, the J end by 3 bases, with 10 bases between. CDR3 length: 13 residues. The germline CDR1 and CDR2 sequences are SGHVS and FQNEAQ. The CDR3 spells CASSISTDTEAFF. The CDR3 DNA is TGTGCCAGCAGCATCTCGACGGACACTGAAGCTTTCTTT.

The CDR3 here is CASSEVAGTLTDTQYF. CDR3 DNA: TGTGCCAGCAGCGAAGTAGCGGGGACCCTCACAGATACGCAGTATTTT. V is TRBV13 and J is TRBJ2-3; 8 nucleotides match TRBD2. Germline V gene sequence: CDR1 PRHDT, CDR2 FYEKMQ (reference sequence). There are 16 residues in the CDR3. After removal of 5 bases from V and 2 bases from J, the junction contained 9 bases not matched to a gene.

This sequence joins TRBV28 and TRBJ2-7, with a possible D match to TRBD1 (5 bases). CDR3 length: 14 residues. The germline V gene has CDR1 MDHEN and CDR2 SYDVKM. Deletions cut 4 bases from V and 1 base from J, with 11 bases between. CDR3 amino acids: CASSSPGFSYEQYF. The CDR3 DNA is TGTGCCAGCAGTTCCCCAGGGTTTTCCTACGAGCAGTACTTC. Drawing the rest from reference TRBV28 and TRBJ2-7, the complete variable domain is DVKVTQSSRYLVKRTGEKVFLECVQDMDHENMFWYRQDPGLGLRLIYFSYDVKMKEKGDIPEGYSVSREKKERFSLILESASTNQTSMYLCASSSPGFSYEQYFGPGTRLTVT.

The rearrangement joins TRBV7-2 to TRBJ2-6; D remains unclear. V gave up 6 bases and J gave up 3 bases, with 6 bases separating them. CDR1 is SGHTA and CDR2 is FQGNSA in the germline V gene. The CDR3 covers 13 residues. The chain's CDR3 is CASRQGGANVLTF. CDR3 DNA sequence: TGTGCCAGCAGGCAAGGTGGGGCCAACGTCCTGACTTTC.

This clonotype came up a few times. The V gene is TRBV29-1, the J gene TRBJ2-2, with 7 bases lining up with TRBD1. The CDR3 covers 12 residues. CDR1 is SQVTM, CDR2 ANQGSEA, per germline. J was trimmed by 7 bases and V by 4 bases; bases with no gene match: 3. The CDR3 loop reads CSVARGNGELFF. DNA of the CDR3: TGCAGCGTTGCCAGGGGGAACGGGGAGCTGTTTTTT.

V and J are TRBV6-6 and TRBJ2-5; 11 bases are shared with TRBD2. V trimming: 6 bases; J trimming: 5 bases; junction bases outside the gene matches: 8. Germline CDR1 is MNHNY and CDR2 is SVGAGI (reference sequence). The CDR3 has 15 residues. CDR3 region: CASSPVTSGVETQYF. CDR3 in DNA: TGTGCCAGCAGCCCGGTGACTAGCGGGGTCGAGACCCAGTACTTC.

The chain recombines TRBV6-5 with TRBJ1-2; no firm D call. The V end was cut by 0 bases, the J end by 0 bases, with 11 bases between. The CDR3 length is 16 residues. Germline CDR1 reads MNHEY; CDR2 reads SVGAGI. CDR3 in DNA: TGTGCCAGCAGTTACTCGAAGGCCAGATCTAACTATGGCTACACCTTC. Protein sequence: CASSYSKARSNYGYTF.

This chain joins TRBV4-1 and TRBJ1-6, with D perhaps matching TRBD1 (5 bases). The CDR3 extends over 15 amino acids. The germline gives CDR1 MGHRA, CDR2 YSYEKL. With 1 base removed from V and 8 bases from J, the gap between germline ends came to 12 bases. DNA for the CDR3: TGCGCCAGCAGCCAAGTCTTCAGGGAGGATTCACCCCTCCACTTT. It is translated as CASSQVFREDSPLHF.

This chain links TRBV6-6 with TRBJ1-1; the D is unclear. Germline V gives CDR1 MNHNY, CDR2 SVGAGI (reference sequence). The CDR3 covers 13 residues. Trimming shortened V by 0 bases and J by 4 bases, and 6 bases separated the two germline ends. CDR3 in amino acids: CASSYSELTEAFF. CDR3 in DNA: TGTGCCAGCAGTTACTCGGAGCTCACTGAAGCTTTCTTT.

The rearrangement uses TRBV11-2 and TRBJ1-6; D gene unclear. Trimming removed 5 bases at V and 0 bases at J, with 8 bases between. This CDR3 has 15 amino acids. CDR1 is SGHAT, CDR2 FQNNGV, per germline. The CDR3 is CASSPRNSYNSPLHF. The DNA of the CDR3 is TGTGCCAGCAGCCCGAGAAACTCCTATAATTCACCCCTCCACTTT.

This clonotype was seen more than once but under ten times. The chain recombines TRBV6-1 with TRBJ2-2; the D gene is possibly TRBD1 (6 bases). The CDR3 is made up of 13 amino acids. V shed 7 bases and J shed 4 bases, with 10 bases lying between them. CDR1 is MNHNS, CDR2 SASEGT, per germline. CDR3 sequence (DNA): TGTGCCAGCAAGGGGGTCGGCACCGGGGAGCTGTTTTTT. This translates into CASKGVGTGELFF.

This clonotype has a handful of counts. The V and J genes are TRBV7-9 and TRBJ2-2, with D uncertain. V was clipped by 1 base and J by 1 base, with 7 bases between them. The CDR3 covers 15 residues. The germline CDR1 and CDR2 sequences are SEHNR and FQNEAQ (reference sequence). The CDR3 loop is CASSLGQLNTGELFF. CDR3 nucleotides: TGTGCCAGCAGCTTAGGGCAGTTGAACACCGGGGAGCTGTTTTTT.

The chain couples TRBV2 to TRBJ2-3; 10 bases are shared with TRBD2. Germline lookup yields CDR1 SNHLY and CDR2 FYNNEI. Losses at the gene ends were 5 bases for V and 6 bases for J; bases not matched to a gene: 8. The CDR3 spans 15 residues. CDR3 residues: CASSLSGRASDTQYF. As DNA, the CDR3 is TGTGCCAGCAGTTTAAGCGGGAGGGCATCGGATACGCAGTATTTT.